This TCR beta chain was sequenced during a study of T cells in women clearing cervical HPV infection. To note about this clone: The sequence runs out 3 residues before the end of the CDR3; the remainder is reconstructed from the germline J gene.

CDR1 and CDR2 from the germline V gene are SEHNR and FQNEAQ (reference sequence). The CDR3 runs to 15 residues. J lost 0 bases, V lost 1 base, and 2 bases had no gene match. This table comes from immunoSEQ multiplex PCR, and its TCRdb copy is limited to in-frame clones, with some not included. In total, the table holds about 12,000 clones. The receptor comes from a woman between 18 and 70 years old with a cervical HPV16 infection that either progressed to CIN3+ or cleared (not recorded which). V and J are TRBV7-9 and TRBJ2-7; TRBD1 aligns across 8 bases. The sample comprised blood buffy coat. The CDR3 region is CASSLGTGSSYEQYF. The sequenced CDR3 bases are TGTGCCAGCAGCTTAGGGACAGGGAGCTCCTACGAG.